This T cell receptor (beta chain) was recovered during a study of T cell responses to AZD1222 COVID-19 vaccine. Study-wide points: Spike-spanning, vaccine-associated CD4 TCRs were dominant at 160-218 and 743-854. Unmutated regions of variants are reportedly targeted by nearly half of spike-specific TCRs.

Libraries were prepared by immunoSEQ multiplex PCR; TCRdb keeps only in-frame clonotypes and omits some of them. The table lists about 67,000 clones, about four fifths of them singletons. Samples with a second dose at about 4 or about 12 weeks were pooled together. The V end lost 3 bases, the J end lost 6 bases, and 12 bases lay between the germline ends. The CDR3 runs 15 residues. Germline CDR1 LGHDT, CDR2 YNNKEL (reference sequence). On this clone: Its antigen is not known.

The chain is built from TRBV3-1 (or the pseudogene TRBV3-2) and TRBJ1-6, with TRBD1 as a possible D gene (5 bases). The starting material was peripheral blood, obtained 28 days after the second AZD1222 dose. The origin of this receptor is an adult who received the AZD1222 COVID-19 vaccine. This CDR3 reads CASSQGVLSNSPLHF. The CDR3 nucleotides are TGTGCCAGCAGCCAGGGGGTCTTAAGTAATTCACCCCTCCACTTT.